What follows describes a single T cell receptor (beta chain). This record belongs to a study of cytomegalovirus exposure and HLA in healthy donors. PCR amplification relied on 60 Vbeta primers (plus 13 Jbeta primers). This table comes from immunoSEQ multiplex PCR, and its TCRdb copy is limited to in-frame clones, with some not included. There are 150,000 to 200,000 clones in the sample; 70% to 85% occur only once, and roughly 4.5% lies in the top ten. V trimming: 0 bases; J trimming: 5 bases; junction bases outside the gene matches: 3. CDR3 size: 14 residues. Germline loops: CDR1 LGHNA, CDR2 YSLEER. This clonotype was obtained from a woman aged 25 to 39 in good health and CMV-seropositive. This sequence joins TRBV4-3 and TRBJ1-1; 7 positions match TRBD1. The sequencing sample was made of PBMCs. CDR3: CASSQDLTGTEAFF. The CDR3 coding sequence is TGCGCCAGCAGCCAAGATTTGACAGGGACTGAAGCTTTCTTT.